These 32 T cell receptor beta chains originate from one sample sequenced in a study of shared T cell receptors in the human thymus. TCRdb keeps only in-frame clones here, not all; method: immunoSEQ multiplex PCR. Among more than 300,000 clones, about 95% were seen once, and the ten largest hold approximately 0.02%. Sample: thymocytes. Receptor source: a human donor.

This clone was picked up one time. The chain recombines TRBV5-4 with TRBJ2-7; D is ambiguous. Germline loops: CDR1 SGHNT, CDR2 YYREEE (reference sequence). V was cut by 3 bases and J by 0 bases, with 13 bases left in between. This CDR3 has 15 residues. The DNA of the CDR3 is TGTGCCAGCAGCTCCCGAGCCACGTCCTCCTACGAGCAGTACTTC. It translates to CASSSRATSSYEQYF.

This chain links TRBV4-1 with TRBJ2-7; D gene uncertain. This CDR3 region has 14 residues. The ends were cut back, 1 base at V and 1 base at J, with 8 bases in the middle. Germline V gives CDR1 MGHRA, CDR2 YSYEKL. CDR3 loop: CASSQGGASYEQYF. As DNA, the CDR3 is TGCGCCAGCAGCCAAGGTGGCGCATCCTACGAGCAGTACTTC.

The chain links TRBV27 to TRBJ2-2; the D gene is possibly TRBD1 (7 bases). Germline-derived CDR1 and CDR2 are MNHEY and SMNVEV (reference sequence). The CDR3 extends over 19 amino acids. Between the trimmed V and J ends, which lost 0 bases and 5 bases, there was a span of 22 bases. The CDR3 DNA is TGTGCCAGCAGTTTATCGTGGAGGGGGCGTGTGATTTGGACCGGGGAGCTGTTTTTT. This encodes CASSLSWRGRVIWTGELFF.

This clone was observed a single time. The chain recombines TRBV5-5 with TRBJ2-1; weak D call: TRBD2 (6 bases). The CDR3 covers 17 residues. V was clipped by 4 bases and J by 0 bases, with 17 bases between them. Per germline, CDR1 SGHKS and CDR2 YYEKEE (reference sequence). The CDR3 is CASSPRLVSISYNEQFF. The CDR3 coding sequence is TGTGCCAGCAGCCCCCGACTAGTTTCCATCTCCTACAATGAGCAGTTCTTC.

On this clone itself: At the DNA level, this CDR3 is encoded by other sequences in the same sample as well. CDR3 amino acids: CASSEYRVGTANTGELFF. The CDR3 DNA follows: TGTGCCAGCAGTGAATATAGAGTAGGGACAGCGAACACCGGGGAGCTGTTTTTT. V gene TRBV25-1 combines with J gene TRBJ2-2; TRBD1 agrees at 7 bases. V dropped 0 bases and J dropped 0; count of bases not matched to a gene: 7. This CDR3 contains 18 residues. The germline V gene encodes CDR1 MGHDK and CDR2 SYGVNS.

J is TRBJ2-7 and V is TRBV4-3; 7 bases are shared with TRBD2. Germline CDR1 and CDR2: LGHNA and YSLEER. CDR3 length: 16 amino acids. The V and J ends lost 1 base and 2 bases, in that order; junction bases with no gene match: 8. The CDR3 nucleotides read TGCGCCAGCAGCCAAGGGGCCCCGGGGACTACCTACGAGCAGTACTTC. Encoded protein: CASSQGAPGTTYEQYF.

The rearrangement joins TRBV9 to TRBJ2-5, with D unclear. From germline, CDR1 is SGDLS and CDR2 YYNGEE. The CDR3 spans 12 residues. Trimming took 3 bases from V and 7 from J, leaving 10 bases between them. CDR3 bases: TGTGCCAGCAGCGCCGATTTGGGGACCCAGTACTTC. It codes for CASSADLGTQYF.

CDR3 sequence: CASSLSGTRNEQFF. The CDR3 DNA sequence: TGTGCCAGCAGTCTATCCGGGACACGCAATGAGCAGTTCTTC. This chain connects TRBV28 to TRBJ2-1; a possible D gene is TRBD1 (6 bases). Germline assignment: CDR1 MDHEN and CDR2 SYDVKM. This CDR3 spans 14 amino acids. Trimming removed 5 bases at V and 6 bases at J, with 14 bases between.

The V call is TRBV13, the J call TRBJ2-7; 9 bases match TRBD2. Germline V gene data show CDR1 as PRHDT and CDR2 as FYEKMQ (reference sequence). Trimming took 8 bases from V and 2 from J; bases not matched to a gene: 13. This CDR3 is built from 16 residues. The CDR3 sequence is CASPSRAVAGAYEQYF. In DNA form, the CDR3 reads TGTGCCAGCCCTTCGCGTGCGGTAGCGGGAGCCTACGAGCAGTACTTC. The full variable domain, in which reference TRBV13 and TRBJ2-7 provide the parts outside the CDR3, is AAGVIQSPRHLIKEKRETATLKCYPIPRHDTVYWYQQGPGQDPQFLISFYEKMQSDKGSIPDRFSAQQFSDYHSELNMSSLELGDSALYFCASPSRAVAGAYEQYFGPGTRLTVT.

CDR3 protein: CASSLAGGYGYTF. DNA of the CDR3: TGTGCCAGCAGCTTAGCGGGGGGCTATGGCTACACCTTC. This rearrangement joins TRBV13 to TRBJ1-2; TRBD1 might be the D (5 bases). Germline assignment: CDR1 PRHDT and CDR2 FYEKMQ (reference sequence). CDR3 length: 13 amino acids. V dropped 1 base and J dropped 4 bases, with 7 bases sitting between them.

This chain links TRBV18 with TRBJ2-7; the match to TRBD1 covers 10 bases. After removal of 3 bases from V and 2 bases from J, the junction contained 4 bases not matched to a gene. CDR3 size: 15 residues. Per germline, CDR1 KGHSH and CDR2 LQKENI. CDR3 residues: CASSPVDRGPYEQYF. The CDR3 DNA follows: TGTGCCAGCTCACCCGTCGACAGGGGGCCCTACGAGCAGTACTTC.

The gene calls are TRBV7-9 and TRBJ1-1; D ambiguous. CDR1 and CDR2 from the germline V gene are SEHNR and FQNEAQ (reference sequence). Trimming cost V 1 base and J 4 bases, with 7 bases left between them. The length of the CDR3 is 13 residues. CDR3 sequence: CASSLEQSTEAFF. The DNA for the CDR3 is TGTGCCAGCAGCTTAGAACAGTCCACTGAAGCTTTCTTT. Looking up the rest from reference TRBV7-9 and TRBJ1-1 gives the full variable domain: DTGVSQNPRHKITKRGQNVTFRCDPISEHNRLYWYRQTLGQGPEFLTYFQNEAQLEKSRLLSDRFSAERPKGSFSTLEIQRTEQGDSAMYLCASSLEQSTEAFFGQGTRLTVV.

J is TRBJ2-7 and V is TRBV7-8; D not certain. The V end was cut by 3 bases, the J end by 6 bases, with 15 bases between. From germline, CDR1 is SGHVS and CDR2 FQNEAQ. The CDR3 has 14 amino acids. The CDR3 here is CASSLVDLLGEQYF. The CDR3 DNA follows: TGTGCCAGCAGCTTGGTGGATCTCCTAGGCGAGCAGTACTTC.

The chain recombines TRBV7-3 with TRBJ2-7; 9 bases agree with TRBD2. This CDR3 spans 15 amino acids. Losses at the gene ends were 3 bases for V and 3 bases for J; bases not matched to a gene: 6. Per the germline V gene, CDR1 is SGHTA and CDR2 is FQGTGA. The CDR3 region is CASSFVGGRVYEQYF. The CDR3 DNA follows: TGTGCCAGCAGCTTTGTGGGCGGGAGGGTCTACGAGCAGTACTTC.

The chain couples TRBV27 to TRBJ1-1, with D perhaps TRBD1 (5 bases). V was clipped by 3 bases and J by 6 bases, with 11 bases between them. Germline values: CDR1 MNHEY, CDR2 SMNVEV (reference sequence). CDR3 length: 13 residues. CDR3 residues: CASSFTPGPEAFF. The CDR3 nucleotides are TGTGCCAGCAGTTTCACCCCGGGACCTGAAGCTTTCTTT.

The chain links TRBV5-1 to TRBJ2-2, with 9 bases identical to TRBD2. This CDR3 has 14 residues. Per the germline V gene, CDR1 is SGHRS and CDR2 is YFSETQ. The ends lost 7 bases at V and 3 bases at J; junction bases unmatched: 4. CDR3: CASVAGEDTGELFF. CDR3 nucleotides: TGCGCCAGCGTAGCGGGAGAAGACACCGGGGAGCTGTTTTTT. Full variable domain (rest looked up from reference TRBV5-1 and TRBJ2-2): KAGVTQTPRYLIKTRGQQVTLSCSPISGHRSVSWYQQTPGQGLQFLFEYFSETQRNKGNFPGRFSGRQFSNSRSEMNVSTLELGDSALYLCASVAGEDTGELFFGEGSRLTVL.

The chain combines TRBV13 with TRBJ1-5; TRBD1 matches 9 bases. CDR3 length: 18 residues. J gave up 4 bases and V 1 base, and 11 bases lay outside the gene matches. Per germline, CDR1 PRHDT and CDR2 FYEKMQ (reference sequence). The CDR3 loop reads CASSLAKPGTGRNQPQHF. The CDR3 nucleotides read TGTGCCAGCAGCTTAGCGAAGCCCGGGACAGGGAGAAATCAGCCCCAGCATTTT. The complete variable domain, with remaining parts taken from reference TRBV13 and TRBJ1-5, reads AAGVIQSPRHLIKEKRETATLKCYPIPRHDTVYWYQQGPGQDPQFLISFYEKMQSDKGSIPDRFSAQQFSDYHSELNMSSLELGDSALYFCASSLAKPGTGRNQPQHFGDGTRLSIL.

This clone was counted a single time. This rearrangement joins TRBV5-1 to TRBJ2-6; TRBD1 aligns across 8 bases. Trimming at V came to 4 bases and at J to 4 bases, leaving 13 bases not matched to a gene. The CDR3 length is 18 residues. Germline-derived CDR1 and CDR2 are SGHRS and YFSETQ. The CDR3 is CASSPYPGTGAGANVLTF. As DNA, the CDR3 is TGCGCCAGCAGCCCTTACCCCGGGACAGGTGCCGGGGCCAACGTCCTGACTTTC.

The rearrangement links TRBV20-1 to TRBJ2-7; D not certain. Germline V gene lookup returns CDR1 DFQATT and CDR2 SNEGSKA (reference sequence). CDR3 length: 11 residues. Trimming pared 3 bases from V and 5 bases from J, leaving 8 bases between. CDR3: CSASCEHEQYF. CDR3 bases: TGCAGTGCTAGTTGTGAGCACGAGCAGTACTTC.

The J gene is TRBJ2-5, the V gene TRBV5-6; D is perhaps TRBD2 (6 bases). The CDR3 consists of 17 residues. Between the trimmed V and J ends, which lost 2 bases and 4 bases, there was a span of 21 bases. CDR1 SGHDT and CDR2 YYEEEE come from the germline V gene. CDR3 coding DNA: TGTGCCAGCAGCTTCAAATCCGGGACTCTCCCCCCAGAGACCCAGTACTTC. Its protein is CASSFKSGTLPPETQYF.

The chain uses TRBV5-8 and TRBJ2-1; a possible D gene is TRBD2 (6 bases). CDR1 is SGHTS and CDR2 is YDEGEE in the germline V gene. Trimming took 5 bases from V and 8 from J, leaving 14 bases between them. This CDR3 region has 13 residues. CDR3 DNA: TGTGCCAGCAGGACGGGAGTAGGCGATGAGCAGTTCTTC. It yields the protein CASRTGVGDEQFF.

V is TRBV19 and J is TRBJ2-2, with 13 nucleotides matching TRBD2. The CDR3 spans 17 residues. V lost 6 bases to trimming and J lost 3 bases; unmatched junction nucleotides: 7. From germline, CDR1 is LNHDA and CDR2 SQIVND (reference sequence). The CDR3 DNA follows: TGTGCCAGTAGCAACTCCGGACTAGCGGGGGACACCGGGGAGCTGTTTTTT. It specifies CASSNSGLAGDTGELFF.

The chain combines TRBV19 with TRBJ1-3, with 7 bases that match TRBD1. The CDR3 length is 14 residues. Per the germline V gene, CDR1 is LNHDA and CDR2 is SQIVND (reference sequence). V lost 10 bases to trimming and J lost 0 bases; unmatched junction nucleotides: 6. CDR3 bases: TGTGCCACAGGGGGGGGCCTCTCTGGAAACACCATATATTTT. Translated: CATGGGLSGNTIYF.

This clone was seen only once. The chain employs TRBV6-5 and TRBJ1-2; TRBD1 might be the D (5 bases). This CDR3 contains 14 residues. Germline V gives CDR1 MNHEY, CDR2 SVGAGI. The V end was cut by 2 bases, the J end by 8 bases, with 15 bases between. DNA of the CDR3: TGTGCCAGCAGTTACAGCCGACAGCGGGGCGGCTACACCTTC. Translation gives CASSYSRQRGGYTF.

The gene calls are TRBV27 and TRBJ1-1; D might be TRBD1 (5 bases). The CDR3 covers 15 residues. The V gene's germline CDR1 is MNHEY and CDR2 SMNVEV (reference sequence). Trimming pared 3 bases from V and 1 base from J, leaving 12 bases between. This CDR3 is CASSLGRGGNTEAFF. Here the CDR3 DNA reads TGTGCCAGCAGTTTGGGTCGGGGGGGGAACACTGAAGCTTTCTTT.

This clone was seen once. The chain is built from TRBV9 and TRBJ2-1; 16 nucleotides align to TRBD2. The CDR3 sequence is 20 residues long. Germline V gene sequence: CDR1 SGDLS, CDR2 YYNGEE. Unmatched junction bases numbered 10, after V lost 3 bases and J lost 1 base. The CDR3 bases are TGTGCCAGCAGCGGCCAACCCGGGACTAGCGGGAGGGATTCCTACAATGAGCAGTTCTTC. The encoded protein is CASSGQPGTSGRDSYNEQFF.

The CDR3 nucleotides are TGTGCCAGCAGCTTAGGACTAGCGGGAGGAAACACAGATACGCAGTATTTT. Translated: CASSLGLAGGNTDTQYF. V usage is TRBV7-9 and J usage is TRBJ2-3, with 13 nucleotides matching TRBD2. From germline, CDR1 is SEHNR and CDR2 FQNEAQ (reference sequence). V dropped 1 base and J dropped 2; count of bases not matched to a gene: 3. The CDR3 totals 17 residues.

The chain links TRBV11-2 to TRBJ1-2; unclear D gene. V lost 5 bases to trimming and J lost 0 bases, with 16 bases between them. Germline values: CDR1 SGHAT, CDR2 FQNNGV. This CDR3 region has 16 residues. CDR3 in amino acids: CASSPHPDGPNYGYTF. DNA for the CDR3: TGTGCCAGCAGCCCGCACCCCGATGGTCCTAACTATGGCTACACCTTC.

This sequence joins TRBV7-3 and TRBJ2-1; 8 bases align to TRBD1. Per the germline V gene, CDR1 is SGHTA and CDR2 is FQGTGA. CDR3 length equals 15 residues. J gave up 9 bases and V 5 bases, and 12 bases lay outside the gene matches. For the CDR3, the DNA is TGTGCCAGCAGCGCCACAAGGACAGGGCTTATTGAGCAGTTCTTC. Protein: CASSATRTGLIEQFF.

The chain carries TRBV5-1 and TRBJ2-6; D ambiguous. CDR1 and CDR2 (germline): SGHRS, YFSETQ. Trimming pared 3 bases from V and 1 base from J, leaving 8 bases between. CDR3 size: 15 residues. The CDR3 DNA sequence: TGCGCCAGCAGCTCAACTAATTCTGGGGCCAACGTCCTGACTTTC. Encoded protein: CASSSTNSGANVLTF.

V usage is TRBV25-1 and J usage is TRBJ2-7, with 11 bases that match TRBD2. Trimming took 1 base from V and 7 from J; bases not matched to a gene: 9. The germline V gene encodes CDR1 MGHDK and CDR2 SYGVNS. The CDR3 sequence is 16 residues long. The CDR3 DNA is TGTGCCAGCAGTGAATTGAGTAGCGGGAGGGCCGGAGAGCAGTACTTC. It translates to CASSELSSGRAGEQYF.

The CDR3 nucleotides read TGTGCCAGCAACACTCGTGGGGACAAGCAGTACTTC. Translating it yields CASNTRGDKQYF. V usage is TRBV9 and J usage is TRBJ2-7, with D possibly being TRBD1 (6 bases). Trimming shortened V by 6 bases and J by 8 bases, and 15 bases separated the two germline ends. Germline CDR1 SGDLS, CDR2 YYNGEE. The CDR3 extends over 12 amino acids.